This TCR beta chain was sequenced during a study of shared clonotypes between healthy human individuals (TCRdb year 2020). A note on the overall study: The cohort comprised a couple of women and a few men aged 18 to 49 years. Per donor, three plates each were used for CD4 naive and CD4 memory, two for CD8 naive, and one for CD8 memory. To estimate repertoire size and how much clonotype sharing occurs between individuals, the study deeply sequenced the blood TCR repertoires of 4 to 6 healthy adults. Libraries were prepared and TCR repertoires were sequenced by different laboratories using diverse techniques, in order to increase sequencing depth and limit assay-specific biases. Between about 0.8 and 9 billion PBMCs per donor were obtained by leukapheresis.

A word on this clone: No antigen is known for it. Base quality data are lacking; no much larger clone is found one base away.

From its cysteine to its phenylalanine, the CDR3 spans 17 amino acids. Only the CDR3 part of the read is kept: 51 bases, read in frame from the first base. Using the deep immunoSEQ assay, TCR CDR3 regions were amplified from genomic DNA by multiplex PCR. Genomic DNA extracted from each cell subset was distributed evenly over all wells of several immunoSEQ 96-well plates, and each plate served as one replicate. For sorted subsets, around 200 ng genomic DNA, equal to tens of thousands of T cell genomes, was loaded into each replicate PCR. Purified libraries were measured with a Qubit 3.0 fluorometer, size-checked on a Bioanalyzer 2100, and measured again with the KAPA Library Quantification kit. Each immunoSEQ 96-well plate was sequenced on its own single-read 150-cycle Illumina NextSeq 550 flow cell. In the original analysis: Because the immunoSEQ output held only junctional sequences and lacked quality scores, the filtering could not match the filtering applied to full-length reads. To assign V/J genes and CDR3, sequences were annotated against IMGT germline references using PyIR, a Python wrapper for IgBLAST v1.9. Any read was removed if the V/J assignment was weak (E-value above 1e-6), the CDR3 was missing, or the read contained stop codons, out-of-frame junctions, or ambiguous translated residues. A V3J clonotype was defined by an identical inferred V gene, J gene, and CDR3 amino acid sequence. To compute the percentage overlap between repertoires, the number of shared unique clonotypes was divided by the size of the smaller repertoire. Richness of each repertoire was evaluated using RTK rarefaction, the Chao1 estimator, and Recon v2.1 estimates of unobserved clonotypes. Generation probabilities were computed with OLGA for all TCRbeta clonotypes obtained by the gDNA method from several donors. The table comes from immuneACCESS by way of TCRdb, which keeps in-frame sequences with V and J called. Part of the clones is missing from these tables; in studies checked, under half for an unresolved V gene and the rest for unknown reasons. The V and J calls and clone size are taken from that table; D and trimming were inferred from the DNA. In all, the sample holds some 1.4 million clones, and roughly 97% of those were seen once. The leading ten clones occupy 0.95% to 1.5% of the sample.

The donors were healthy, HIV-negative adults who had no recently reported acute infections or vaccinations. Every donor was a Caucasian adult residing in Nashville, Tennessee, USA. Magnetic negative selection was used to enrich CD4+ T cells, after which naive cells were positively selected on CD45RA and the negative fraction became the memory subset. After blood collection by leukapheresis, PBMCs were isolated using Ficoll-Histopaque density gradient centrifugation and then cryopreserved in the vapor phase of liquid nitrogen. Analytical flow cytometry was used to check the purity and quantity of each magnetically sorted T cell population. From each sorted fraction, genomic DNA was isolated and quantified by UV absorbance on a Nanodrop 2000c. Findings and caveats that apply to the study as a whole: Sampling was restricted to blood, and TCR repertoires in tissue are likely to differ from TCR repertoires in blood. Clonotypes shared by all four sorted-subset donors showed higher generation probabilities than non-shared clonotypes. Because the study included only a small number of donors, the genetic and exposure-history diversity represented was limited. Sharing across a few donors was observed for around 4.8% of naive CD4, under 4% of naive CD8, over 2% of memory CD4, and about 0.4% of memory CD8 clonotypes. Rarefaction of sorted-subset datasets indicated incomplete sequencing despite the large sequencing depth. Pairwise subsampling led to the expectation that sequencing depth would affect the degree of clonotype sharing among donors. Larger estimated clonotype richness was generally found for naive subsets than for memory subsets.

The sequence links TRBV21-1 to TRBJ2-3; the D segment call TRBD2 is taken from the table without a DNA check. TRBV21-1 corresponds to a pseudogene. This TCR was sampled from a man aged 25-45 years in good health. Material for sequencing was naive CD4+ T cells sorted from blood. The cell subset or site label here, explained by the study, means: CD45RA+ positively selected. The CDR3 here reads CASMATTSGTHTDTQYF. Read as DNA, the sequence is TGTGCCAGCATGGCGACGACTAGCGGGACCCACACAGATACGCAGTATTTT.